These T cell receptor beta chains were read from a single sample in a study of cytomegalovirus exposure and HLA in healthy donors. Assay: immunoSEQ multiplex PCR; the TCRdb copy retains only in-frame clones and omits some. The table lists about 130,000 clones, more than 65% of them singletons, with under 3.5% in the top ten. What was sequenced was PBMCs. Source of these receptors: a man aged 50 or older in good health and CMV-seronegative. Each CDR3 is given with its conserved first and last residue. A D gene is named only where the DNA matches it firmly. Clone sizes are given selectively: once, few, many, or a class where the clone is expanded.

clone size,D gene,V gene,J gene,CDR3 DNA,CDR3 protein
-,TRBD2,TRBV30,TRBJ2-7,TGTGCCTGGAGTCTCCACGGATGGACTAGCGGGGCCTCCGGCGAGCAGTACTTC,CAWSLHGWTSGASGEQYF
-,-,TRBV27,TRBJ1-6,TGTGCCAGCAGTTTTAGGCTACCGGGTCCCGCTTCACCCCTCCACTTT,CASSFRLPGPASPLHF
-,-,TRBV7-6,TRBJ1-1,TGTGCCAGCAGCCCGACCGGGGGGGGATTAGTCTTTACTGAAGCTTTCTTT,CASSPTGGGLVFTEAFF
-,-,TRBV29-1,TRBJ1-2,TGCAGCGTTGGGACTACTTCTAACTATGGCTACACCTTC,CSVGTTSNYGYTF
few,-,TRBV5-4,TRBJ1-1,TGTGCCAGCAGCTTGGACTCGAACACTGAAGCTTTCTTT,CASSLDSNTEAFF
-,TRBD2,TRBV27,TRBJ2-7,TGTGCCAGCAGTTTTGGACTAGCGAGCTCCTACGAGCAGTACTTC,CASSFGLASSYEQYF
-,TRBD1,TRBV30,TRBJ1-2,TGTGCCTGGATCCCAGTCCGGACAGGGGAAGGCGGCTACACCTTC,CAWIPVRTGEGGYTF
-,TRBD1,TRBV29-1,TRBJ2-7,TGCAGCGTTGAAATCTCGGGACAGGGGCCCTACGAGCAGTACTTC,CSVEISGQGPYEQYF
few,-,TRBV6-1,TRBJ1-4,TGTGCCAGCAGTGAAGCCGGGGGGGTCGGAAATGAAAAACTGTTTTTT,CASSEAGGVGNEKLFF
-,-,TRBV11-1,TRBJ1-2,TGTGCCAGCAGCCGGAGGAGGGGCAGGGAACCCTATGGCTACACCTTC,CASSRRRGREPYGYTF
-,TRBD1,TRBV5-6,TRBJ2-7,TGTGCCAGCAGCTTGGCCCTGGGACAGACATACTACGAGCAGTACTTC,CASSLALGQTYYEQYF
-,-,TRBV7-9,TRBJ1-1,TGTGCCAGCAGCTCCTCCCGGTTATATGAAGCTTTCTTT,CASSSSRLYEAFF
-,-,TRBV27,TRBJ2-1,TGTGCCAGCAGTTTCTTCCCGAGCTCCTACAATGAGCAGTTCTTC,CASSFFPSSYNEQFF
once,-,TRBV7-6,TRBJ2-1,TGTGCCGGTCAGGGGGGCAATGAGCAGTTCTTC,CAGQGGNEQFF
-,-,TRBV29-1,TRBJ2-6,TGCAGCGTTGAAAGGACAGACTCTGGGGCCAACGTCCTGACTTTC,CSVERTDSGANVLTF
-,-,TRBV5-1,TRBJ2-1,TGCGCCAGCAGCCCCAGTCAGTGGGCCAATGAGCAGTTCTTC,CASSPSQWANEQFF
-,TRBD1,TRBV7-9,TRBJ1-1,TGTGCCAGCAGCCCACAGGGGGCCGCTGAAGCTTTCTTT,CASSPQGAAEAFF
-,-,TRBV4-1,TRBJ2-4,TGCGCCAGCAGCCAAGTTCTAAGAGTTATAGCCAAAAACATTCAGTACTTC,CASSQVLRVIAKNIQYF
once,-,TRBV4-1,TRBJ1-2,TGCGCCAGCAGCCAAGAACCCACGCAGGCTTATTTTTATGGCTACACCTTC,CASSQEPTQAYFYGYTF
-,TRBD2,TRBV19,TRBJ2-5,TGTGCCAGTAGTATAGTAAACGTAGCGGGGGGCCTCCAAGAGACCCAGTACTTC,CASSIVNVAGGLQETQYF
-,-,TRBV30,TRBJ2-3,TGTGCCTGGGGTGGGGCATACAGCACAGATACGCAGTATTTT,CAWGGAYSTDTQYF
-,TRBD2,TRBV18,TRBJ2-7,TGTGCCAGCTCACGGTCAATACTAGCGGGGGGGCCCAACGAGCAGTACTTC,CASSRSILAGGPNEQYF